These 30 T cell receptor beta chains originate from one sample sequenced in a study of blood T cell repertoires in COVID-19. Measured with immunoSEQ multiplex PCR; TCRdb has only the in-frame clones, and not every one. The sample has some 430,000 clones; 80% to 95% are singletons. Material: PBMCs or T cells enriched from blood (not recorded which). These receptors were obtained from a man younger than 35 who had recovered from COVID-19.

This rearrangement joins TRBV11-1 to TRBJ2-7; maybe TRBD2 (5 bases). The CDR3 has 15 amino acids. The germline V and J ends were trimmed by 1 base and 0 bases, with 10 bases remaining between them. Germline CDR1 SGHAT, CDR2 FQDESV (reference sequence). Written as DNA, the CDR3 is TGTGCCAGCAGCTTAGGGCGGGTGAGCTCCTACGAGCAGTACTTC. Translation: CASSLGRVSSYEQYF.

This chain links TRBV4-2 with TRBJ1-5; TRBD1 matches 9 bases. Germline V gene data show CDR1 as LGHNA and CDR2 as YNFKEQ. This CDR3 is built from 15 residues. J gave up 7 bases and V 4 bases, and 8 bases lay outside the gene matches. CDR3 bases: TGTGCCAGCAGCCCGGACAGGGGAGGCGGCCAGCCCCAGCATTTT. Translated, it gives CASSPDRGGGQPQHF.

This chain joins TRBV6-2 or TRBV6-3 and TRBJ2-7; TRBD2 aligns across 12 bases. V gave up 5 bases and J gave up 3 bases; unmatched junction bases: 17. CDR3 length: 19 residues. Germline lookup yields CDR1 MNHEY and CDR2 SVGEGT. CDR3 in DNA: TGTGCCAGCAGTCAAAGGACTAGCGGGAAATTCCTGAAGTTCTACGAGCAGTACTTC. Translating gives CASSQRTSGKFLKFYEQYF.

The rearrangement uses TRBV6-5 and TRBJ2-7; D possibly corresponds to TRBD1 (5 bases). The CDR3 is 13 residues long. Trimming shortened V by 2 bases and J by 2 bases, and 7 bases separated the two germline ends. Per the germline V gene, CDR1 is MNHEY and CDR2 is SVGAGI. The CDR3 sequence is CASSYGAPYEQYF. CDR3 nucleotide sequence: TGTGCCAGCAGTTACGGGGCGCCCTACGAGCAGTACTTC.

The rearrangement links TRBV18 to TRBJ1-3, with 8 bases identical to TRBD1. The CDR3 is made up of 16 amino acids. J lost 0 bases, V lost 3 bases, and 4 bases had no gene match. Germline-derived CDR1 and CDR2 are KGHSH and LQKENI. The chain's CDR3 is CASSPLGTGSGNTIYF. In DNA form, the CDR3 reads TGTGCCAGCTCACCCCTAGGGACAGGCTCTGGAAACACCATATATTTT. Full variable domain (remainder filled in from reference TRBV18 and TRBJ1-3): NAGVMQNPRHLVRRRGQEARLRCSPMKGHSHVYWYRQLPEEGLKFMVYLQKENIIDESGMPKERFSAEFPKEGPSILRIQQVVRGDSAAYFCASSPLGTGSGNTIYFGEGSWLTVV.

V gene TRBV27 combines with J gene TRBJ2-5; D not resolved. Germline CDR1 reads MNHEY; CDR2 reads SMNVEV (reference sequence). CDR3 size: 14 residues. V shed 6 bases and J shed 1 base, with 12 bases lying between them. The CDR3 here is CASSSRVLQETQYF. The DNA of the CDR3 is TGTGCCAGCAGCTCGCGTGTTCTCCAAGAGACCCAGTACTTC.

This chain connects TRBV3-1 (or the pseudogene TRBV3-2) to TRBJ1-6; D ambiguous. Trimming stripped 2 bases from V and 7 bases from J, with 6 bases between. Germline CDR1 reads LGHDT; CDR2 reads YNNKEL (reference sequence). The CDR3 sequence is 13 residues long. DNA of the CDR3: TGTGCCAGCAGCCAATCGAGCAATTCACCCCTCCACTTT. Amino acids: CASSQSSNSPLHF.

This clone was observed a few times. This chain uses TRBV24-1 with TRBJ1-2; a weak D match, TRBD1 (6 bases). The CDR3 totals 17 residues. The germline V gene has CDR1 KGHDR and CDR2 SFDVKD. V dropped 1 base and J dropped 3 bases, with 17 bases sitting between them. The CDR3, as DNA: TGTGCCACCAGTGATTTCAACTCAAAGCAGGGGTACTATGGCTACACCTTC. Translation gives CATSDFNSKQGYYGYTF.

The V gene is TRBV18, the J gene TRBJ1-3; no clear D. This CDR3 has 14 amino acids. Germline V gives CDR1 KGHSH, CDR2 LQKENI. V lost 0 bases, J lost 4 bases, and 7 bases lay in between. The CDR3 coding sequence is TGTGCCAGCTCACCACCGTCGGAGGGAAACACCATATATTTT. The encoded protein is CASSPPSEGNTIYF.

The CDR3 here is CASSWIGRGTEAFF. The DNA of the CDR3 is TGTGCCAGCAGCTGGATAGGAAGGGGGACTGAAGCTTTCTTT. The V gene is TRBV27, the J gene TRBJ1-1; maybe TRBD1 (6 bases). The germline V gene encodes CDR1 MNHEY and CDR2 SMNVEV (reference sequence). This CDR3 contains 14 residues. The V gene lost 6 bases and the J gene lost 5 bases, with 16 bases spanning the gap.

The V and J genes are TRBV28 and TRBJ2-7; 8 bases are shared with TRBD2. V gave up 3 bases and J gave up 0 bases; unmatched junction bases: 10. CDR1 is MDHEN and CDR2 is SYDVKM in the germline V gene. CDR3 length: 17 residues. CDR3: CASSLQTETSASYEQYF. Written as DNA, the CDR3 is TGTGCCAGCAGTTTGCAAACCGAGACTAGCGCCTCCTACGAGCAGTACTTC.

V usage is TRBV28 and J usage is TRBJ1-5; maybe TRBD1 (5 bases). This CDR3 contains 17 residues. Deletions cut 1 base from V and 0 bases from J, with 13 bases between. Germline-derived CDR1 and CDR2 are MDHEN and SYDVKM. The CDR3 region has the DNA TGTGCCAGCAGTTTATTGGGTTCAGGGATTAGCAATCAGCCCCAGCATTTT. Translated: CASSLLGSGISNQPQHF.

This clone was detected only a few times. The CDR3 loop is CEEPFLGLNTEAFF. CDR3 nucleotide sequence: TGTGAAGAACCCTTTCTGGGGCTGAACACTGAAGCTTTCTTT. The chain recombines TRBV25-1 with TRBJ1-1; a possible D gene is TRBD1 (5 bases). This CDR3 spans 14 amino acids. Germline loops: CDR1 MGHDK, CDR2 SYGVNS.

The CDR3 reads CASSRADRFSGNTIYF. The CDR3, as DNA: TGTGCCAGCAGCCGGGCTGACAGGTTCTCTGGAAACACCATATATTTT. V usage is TRBV7-2 and J usage is TRBJ1-3; tentative D call: TRBD1 (6 bases). Germline-derived CDR1 and CDR2 are SGHTA and FQGNSA. Deletions cut 5 bases from V and 0 bases from J, with 14 bases between. CDR3 length: 16 amino acids.

The rearrangement joins TRBV5-6 to TRBJ1-1; 7 bases map to TRBD1. From germline, CDR1 is SGHDT and CDR2 YYEEEE. This CDR3 is 16 amino acids long. Trimming took 3 bases from V and 3 from J; bases not matched to a gene: 11. The CDR3 region is CASSSSGRGFDTEAFF. CDR3 coding DNA: TGTGCCAGCAGCTCGAGCGGCAGGGGGTTTGACACTGAAGCTTTCTTT.

The rearrangement links TRBV9 to TRBJ1-6, with no clear D. Germline assignment: CDR1 SGDLS and CDR2 YYNGEE. The CDR3 contains 14 residues. V dropped 5 bases and J dropped 0 bases, with 6 bases sitting between them. The CDR3 DNA reads as TGTGCCAGCAGTAAGAGCTCCTATAATTCACCCCTCCACTTT. It encodes CASSKSSYNSPLHF. The full variable domain, rest sourced from reference TRBV9 and TRBJ1-6, is DSGVTQTPKHLITATGQRVTLRCSPRSGDLSVYWYQQSLDQGLQFLIQYYNGEERAKGNILERFSAQQFPDLHSELNLSSLELGDSALYFCASSKSSYNSPLHFGNGTRLTVT.

The CDR3 loop reads CASSVAIQITDTQYF. Here the CDR3 DNA reads TGTGCCAGCAGCGTAGCAATTCAGATCACAGATACGCAGTATTTT. The V and J genes are TRBV9 and TRBJ2-3; D gene uncertain. This CDR3 is built from 15 residues. V lost 0 bases, J lost 2 bases, and 10 bases lay in between. Germline V CDR1 and CDR2: SGDLS, YYNGEE.

The rearrangement uses TRBV4-1 and TRBJ1-1, with D uncertain. The CDR3 is 15 residues long. Germline loops: CDR1 MGHRA, CDR2 YSYEKL. V was clipped by 4 bases and J by 6 bases, with 18 bases between them. This CDR3 reads CASSRGGNHVAEAFF. The CDR3, as DNA: TGCGCCAGCAGCCGGGGAGGGAATCATGTCGCTGAAGCTTTCTTT.

The chain recombines TRBV9 with TRBJ2-7; 8 positions match TRBD2. The CDR3 runs to 14 residues. CDR1 and CDR2 from the germline V gene are SGDLS and YYNGEE. Trimming at V came to 2 bases and at J to 6 bases, leaving 7 bases not matched to a gene. CDR3 protein: CASSVSGNGLEQYF. The CDR3 coding sequence is TGTGCCAGCAGCGTTAGCGGGAACGGCCTCGAGCAGTACTTC.

The rearrangement joins TRBV5-1 to TRBJ2-1, with 7 nucleotides matching TRBD2. The J segment lost 2 bases and the V segment lost 0 bases, leaving 8 bases of the junction unmatched. The CDR3 consists of 17 residues. Germline V gene sequence: CDR1 SGHRS, CDR2 YFSETQ. The CDR3 spells CASSLASFLAAYNEQFF. For the CDR3, the DNA is TGCGCCAGCAGCTTGGCCTCGTTCCTAGCGGCCTACAATGAGCAGTTCTTC. Full variable domain (rest looked up from reference TRBV5-1 and TRBJ2-1): KAGVTQTPRYLIKTRGQQVTLSCSPISGHRSVSWYQQTPGQGLQFLFEYFSETQRNKGNFPGRFSGRQFSNSRSEMNVSTLELGDSALYLCASSLASFLAAYNEQFFGPGTRLTVL.

The genes are TRBV10-2 and TRBJ1-1; 8 nucleotides align to TRBD1. The length of the CDR3 is 14 residues. Trimming removed 5 bases from V and 3 bases from J; junction bases left unmatched: 5. Germline V lookup: CDR1 WSHSY, CDR2 SAAADI. The CDR3 loop reads CASSPQGADTEAFF. As DNA, the CDR3 is TGCGCCAGCAGTCCCCAGGGGGCGGACACTGAAGCTTTCTTT.

The V and J genes are TRBV12-3 or TRBV12-4 and TRBJ1-5, with 7 bases matching TRBD1. The CDR3 has 13 amino acids. Trimming at V came to 2 bases and at J to 5 bases, leaving 0 bases not matched to a gene. The CDR3 DNA sequence: TGTGCCAGCAGTTTAACAGGGGATCAGCCCCAGCATTTT. Protein: CASSLTGDQPQHF.

V gene TRBV28 combines with J gene TRBJ2-3, with D perhaps TRBD1 (5 bases). With 2 bases removed from V and 2 bases from J, the gap between germline ends came to 8 bases. The CDR3 runs 14 residues. CDR1 and CDR2 from the germline V gene are MDHEN and SYDVKM. As DNA, the CDR3 is TGTGCCAGCAGTTTAAGCAGGGTCACAGATACGCAGTATTTT. Amino acids: CASSLSRVTDTQYF.

The CDR3 is CASSLVPGEEVRNIQYF. The DNA for the CDR3 is TGTGCCAGCAGCTTAGTCCCGGGGGAGGAGGTTCGAAACATTCAGTACTTC. The chain couples TRBV7-9 to TRBJ2-4; tentative D call: TRBD2 (6 bases). This CDR3 is built from 17 residues. Deletions cut 1 base from V and 6 bases from J, with 19 bases between. From germline, CDR1 is SEHNR and CDR2 FQNEAQ (reference sequence).

This clone was seen once. The CDR3, as DNA: TGTGCCAGTAGTAAACAAGGACAGGGGGCTTTTTATGGCTACACCTTC. This sequence encodes CASSKQGQGAFYGYTF. V usage is TRBV19 and J usage is TRBJ1-2; 11 bases are a match to TRBD1. Trimming at V came to 4 bases and at J to 5 bases, leaving 9 bases not matched to a gene. Germline V gives CDR1 LNHDA, CDR2 SQIVND (reference sequence). This CDR3 is built from 16 residues.

The V and J genes are TRBV19 and TRBJ2-1, with 8 positions matching TRBD2. This CDR3 is 15 amino acids long. Germline CDR1 reads LNHDA; CDR2 reads SQIVND (reference sequence). J gave up 8 bases and V 6 bases, and 12 bases lay outside the gene matches. CDR3 in DNA: TGTGCCAGTAGCCAGTCGGGACTAGTTGTAGATGAGCAGTTCTTC. Translated: CASSQSGLVVDEQFF.

The chain employs TRBV5-4 and TRBJ2-3, with TRBD1 matching 10 bases. The CDR3 runs 15 residues. The J segment lost 4 bases and the V segment lost 3 bases, leaving 5 bases of the junction unmatched. CDR1 and CDR2 (germline): SGHNT, YYREEE (reference sequence). For the CDR3, the DNA is TGTGCCAGCAGCTACGACAGGGGGCGCGCAGATACGCAGTATTTT. This codes for CASSYDRGRADTQYF. Full variable domain (remainder filled in from reference TRBV5-4 and TRBJ2-3): ETGVTQSPTHLIKTRGQQVTLRCSSQSGHNTVSWYQQALGQGPQFIFQYYREEENGRGNFPPRFSGLQFPNYSSELNVNALELDDSALYLCASSYDRGRADTQYFGPGTRLTVL.

The gene calls are TRBV29-1 and TRBJ2-3; D possibly corresponds to TRBD2 (6 bases). Germline V CDR1 and CDR2: SQVTM, ANQGSEA. The CDR3 runs 14 residues. Trimming stripped 4 bases from V and 6 bases from J, with 17 bases between. CDR3 sequence (DNA): TGCAGCGTTGTGGAGGGAGTCCTCGCGGATACGCAGTATTTT. Translating gives CSVVEGVLADTQYF.

The chain combines TRBV25-1 with TRBJ1-6; the D is unclear. This CDR3 is 14 amino acids long. Germline CDR1 MGHDK, CDR2 SYGVNS. Between the trimmed V and J ends, which lost 5 bases and 5 bases, there was a span of 10 bases. The CDR3 spells CASSPRRNNSPLHF. Here the CDR3 DNA reads TGTGCCAGCAGTCCTCGGAGAAATAATTCACCCCTCCACTTT.

V is TRBV29-1 and J is TRBJ1-5; D is unclear. This CDR3 contains 13 residues. V lost 2 bases and J 0 bases, leaving 5 bases between the germline ends. Germline loops: CDR1 SQVTM, CDR2 ANQGSEA. The chain's CDR3 is CSVEINSNQPQHF. In DNA, the CDR3 is TGCAGCGTTGAAATTAATAGCAATCAGCCCCAGCATTTT.